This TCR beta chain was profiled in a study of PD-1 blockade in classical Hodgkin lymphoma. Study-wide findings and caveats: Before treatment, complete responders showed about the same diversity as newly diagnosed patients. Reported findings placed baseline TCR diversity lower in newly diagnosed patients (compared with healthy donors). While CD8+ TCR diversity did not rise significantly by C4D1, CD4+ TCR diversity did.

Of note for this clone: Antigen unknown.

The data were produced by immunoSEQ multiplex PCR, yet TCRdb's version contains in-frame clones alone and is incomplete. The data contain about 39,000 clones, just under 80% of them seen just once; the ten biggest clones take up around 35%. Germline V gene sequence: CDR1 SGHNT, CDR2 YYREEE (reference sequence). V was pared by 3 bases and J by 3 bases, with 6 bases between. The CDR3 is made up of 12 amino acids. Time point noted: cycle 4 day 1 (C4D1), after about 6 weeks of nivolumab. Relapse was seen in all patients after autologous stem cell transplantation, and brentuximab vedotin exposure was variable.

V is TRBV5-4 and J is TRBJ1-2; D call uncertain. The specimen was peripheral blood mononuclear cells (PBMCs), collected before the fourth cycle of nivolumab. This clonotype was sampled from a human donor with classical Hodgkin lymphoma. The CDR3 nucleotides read TGTGCCAGCAGCTCAGAGGACTATGGCTACACCTTC. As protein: CASSSEDYGYTF.